The 9 T cell receptor beta chains reported below all come from one sample, sequenced in a study of blood T cell repertoires in COVID-19. The assay was immunoSEQ multiplex PCR, and TCRdb's table has in-frame clones only and misses some. The sample holds 400,000 or so clones, 75% to 90% seen once. The sequenced sample was PBMCs or T cells enriched from blood (not recorded which). The receptors were gathered from a young man who had recovered from COVID-19.

The chain combines TRBV30 with TRBJ1-6; the D is unclear. The CDR3 has 14 residues. Per germline, CDR1 GTSNPN and CDR2 SVGIG (reference sequence). V was cut by 3 bases and J by 5 bases, with 11 bases left in between. The CDR3 loop reads CAWSAGSNNSPLHF. CDR3 in DNA: TGTGCCTGGAGCGCCGGGTCAAATAATTCACCCCTCCACTTT.

CDR3 in DNA: TGTGCCAGCAGCTCCCGGACAGGGGGTAACACCGGGGAGCTGTTTTTT. This sequence encodes CASSSRTGGNTGELFF. This chain links TRBV9 with TRBJ2-2, with TRBD1 matching 10 bases. Germline assignment: CDR1 SGDLS and CDR2 YYNGEE. This CDR3 has 16 residues. After removal of 4 bases from V and 2 bases from J, the junction contained 5 bases not matched to a gene. The full variable domain, completed using reference TRBV9 and TRBJ2-2, is DSGVTQTPKHLITATGQRVTLRCSPRSGDLSVYWYQQSLDQGLQFLIQYYNGEERAKGNILERFSAQQFPDLHSELNLSSLELGDSALYFCASSSRTGGNTGELFFGEGSRLTVL.

The chain joins TRBV28 to TRBJ2-2; unclear D gene. Per the germline V gene, CDR1 is MDHEN and CDR2 is SYDVKM. There are 12 residues in the CDR3. V dropped 3 bases and J dropped 9 bases, with 8 bases sitting between them. The CDR3 nucleotides are TGTGCCAGCAGTTTGCGAAGCTGGGAGCTGTTTTTT. Protein product: CASSLRSWELFF.

CDR3 region: CASSPLGLPYEQYF. The CDR3 region has the DNA TGTGCCAGCAGCCCTTTGGGCTTGCCATACGAGCAGTACTTC. The chain has TRBV11-2 and TRBJ2-7; D is uncertain. CDR1 is SGHAT and CDR2 is FQNNGV in the germline V gene. V shed 5 bases and J shed 4 bases, with 15 bases lying between them. CDR3 length: 14 amino acids.

This clone was picked up one time. The chain has TRBV7-2 and TRBJ2-6, with D possibly being TRBD2 (5 bases). The germline gives CDR1 SGHTA, CDR2 FQGNSA. The ends were cut back, 5 bases at V and 4 bases at J, with 18 bases in the middle. CDR3 length equals 17 residues. The CDR3: CASSPLVRPGGANVLTF. CDR3 bases: TGTGCCAGCAGCCCCCTTGTGCGGCCGGGAGGGGCCAACGTCCTGACTTTC. The entire variable domain, with the rest obtained from reference TRBV7-2 and TRBJ2-6, is as follows: GAGVSQSPSNKVTEKGKDVELRCDPISGHTALYWYRQSLGQGLEFLIYFQGNSAPDKSGLPSDRFSAERTGGSVSTLTIQRTQQEDSAVYLCASSPLVRPGGANVLTFGAGSRLTVL.

This clone was counted a few times. The rearrangement uses TRBV28 and TRBJ1-6; no firm D call. This CDR3 spans 15 amino acids. Trimming shortened V by 5 bases and J by 4 bases, and 12 bases separated the two germline ends. Germline-derived CDR1 and CDR2 are MDHEN and SYDVKM. The CDR3 nucleotides are TGTGCCAGCAGTGCCGCGGGCGCTTATAATTCACCCCTCCACTTT. Its protein product is CASSAAGAYNSPLHF.

CDR3 sequence (DNA): TGTGCCAGCGGACTCGCCGATAGCAATCAGCCCCAGCATTTT. Amino acid sequence: CASGLADSNQPQHF. This chain joins TRBV28 and TRBJ1-5; D is unresolved. There are 14 residues in the CDR3. Trimming cost V 8 bases and J 0 bases, with 11 bases left between them. CDR1 is MDHEN, CDR2 SYDVKM, per germline. Looking up the rest from reference TRBV28 and TRBJ1-5 gives the full variable domain: DVKVTQSSRYLVKRTGEKVFLECVQDMDHENMFWYRQDPGLGLRLIYFSYDVKMKEKGDIPEGYSVSREKKERFSLILESASTNQTSMYLCASGLADSNQPQHFGDGTRLSIL.

J is TRBJ2-2 and V is TRBV11-2; no clear D. Trimming took 7 bases from V and 5 from J, leaving 8 bases between them. CDR1 SGHAT and CDR2 FQNNGV come from the germline V gene. The CDR3 is 12 residues long. The CDR3: CASNPQTGELFF. In nucleotides, the CDR3 is TGTGCCAGCAACCCACAGACCGGGGAGCTGTTTTTT. Full variable domain (remainder filled in from reference TRBV11-2 and TRBJ2-2): EAGVAQSPRYKIIEKRQSVAFWCNPISGHATLYWYQQILGQGPKLLIQFQNNGVVDDSQLPKDRFSAERLKGVDSTLKIQPAKLEDSAVYLCASNPQTGELFFGEGSRLTVL.

V usage is TRBV2 and J usage is TRBJ1-1, with 11 bases identical to TRBD1. Trimming at V came to 10 bases and at J to 5 bases, leaving 15 bases not matched to a gene. The V gene's germline CDR1 is SNHLY and CDR2 FYNNEI. The CDR3 runs 16 residues. CDR3 DNA sequence: TGTGCCAACGGACAGGGGGCGCTTCTTTCGATGACTGAAGCTTTCTTT. Protein: CANGQGALLSMTEAFF.